Shown below are 15 T cell receptor beta chains from a single sample sequenced in a study of beta chain features in type 1 diabetes. All of the isolated RNA was reverse transcribed, so expressed TCRB transcripts were sequenced. Clones were sequenced by immunoSEQ multiplex PCR, and TCRdb holds only the in-frame ones, with some missing. Of over 150,000 clones listed, 9% to 12% are singletons. Antigens of these TCRs are unknown. Study-level findings and limits: All four CD4+ subsets of Type 1 diabetes patients contained TCRB CDR3s that were moderately but significantly shorter.

Input material: central memory CD4+ T cells from blood. These TCRs come from a man aged 30-40 years with type 1 diabetes.

The V and J genes are TRBV7-3 and TRBJ2-7; 11 positions match TRBD2. CDR3 length: 14 amino acids. V trimming: 5 bases; J trimming: 2 bases; junction bases outside the gene matches: 2. Germline CDR1 and CDR2: SGHTA and FQGTGA. CDR3 sequence: CASSPSGGTYEQYF. The CDR3 coding sequence is TGTGCCAGCAGCCCTAGCGGGGGGACCTACGAGCAGTACTTC.

The chain couples TRBV2 to TRBJ2-5, with TRBD2 as a possible D gene (5 bases). This CDR3 has 13 amino acids. The V gene's germline CDR1 is SNHLY and CDR2 FYNNEI. Trimming took 8 bases from V and 5 from J, leaving 15 bases between them. The CDR3 is CASGEGGGETQYF. CDR3 bases: TGTGCCAGCGGGGAAGGAGGAGGCGAGACCCAGTACTTC.

The V and J genes are TRBV2 and TRBJ2-5; 9 bases map to TRBD1. With 2 bases clipped from V and 6 bases from J, the junction kept 4 bases outside the gene matches. Germline assignment: CDR1 SNHLY and CDR2 FYNNEI. The CDR3 runs to 14 residues. CDR3 protein: CASSESTGGKTQYF. The CDR3 nucleotides are TGTGCCAGCAGTGAATCGACAGGGGGAAAGACCCAGTACTTC. Together with reference TRBV2 and TRBJ2-5, the CDR3 gives the full variable domain: EPEVTQTPSHQVTQMGQEVILRCVPISNHLYFYWYRQILGQKVEFLVSFYNNEISEKSEIFDDQFSVERPDGSNFTLKIRSTKLEDSAMYFCASSESTGGKTQYFGPGTRLLVL.

This clone has a handful of counts. The chain uses TRBV28 and TRBJ1-5; unclear D gene. Germline V lookup: CDR1 MDHEN, CDR2 SYDVKM. Trimming took off 2 bases at V and 5 bases at J, with 10 bases between the two ends. The CDR3 spans 14 residues. The CDR3: CASSLVRQDQPQHF. The CDR3 nucleotides read TGTGCCAGCAGTTTAGTCAGGCAGGATCAGCCCCAGCATTTT.

This clone came up a few times. The V and J genes are TRBV6-5 and TRBJ2-7; the match to TRBD1 covers 9 bases. Per the germline V gene, CDR1 is MNHEY and CDR2 is SVGAGI. There are 14 residues in the CDR3. The trim removed 2 bases at V and 3 bases at J, leaving 2 bases unmatched. The DNA of the CDR3 is TGTGCCAGCAGTTACGCGGGACAGGGCTACGAGCAGTACTTC. It codes for CASSYAGQGYEQYF.

This clone turned up a few times. The rearrangement links TRBV28 to TRBJ2-7, with D perhaps TRBD1 (5 bases). The germline V and J ends were trimmed by 11 bases and 2 bases, with 10 bases remaining between them. Germline lookup yields CDR1 MDHEN and CDR2 SYDVKM. This CDR3 contains 11 residues. The CDR3 loop is CAWGTAYEQYF. CDR3 DNA sequence: TGTGCCTGGGGCACTGCCTACGAGCAGTACTTC.

The table lists this clone with a few counts. This chain joins TRBV5-1 and TRBJ1-2; D not resolved. The CDR3 length is 15 residues. CDR1 SGHRS and CDR2 YFSETQ come from the germline V gene. Trimming pared 1 base from V and 3 bases from J, leaving 13 bases between. The CDR3 region is CASSLSSVEDYGYTF. The CDR3 region has the DNA TGCGCCAGCAGCTTGTCATCGGTTGAGGACTATGGCTACACCTTC.

This CDR3 reads CASSFGQGAGEQFF. CDR3 nucleotides: TGTGCCAGCAGCTTCGGACAGGGGGCCGGGGAGCAGTTCTTC. The V and J genes are TRBV11-1 and TRBJ2-1; 11 nucleotides align to TRBD1. The CDR3 runs 14 residues. CDR1 is SGHAT and CDR2 is FQDESV in the germline V gene (reference sequence). The V segment lost 3 bases and the J segment 10 bases; nucleotides outside the gene matches: 5. The full variable domain, with the rest looked up from reference TRBV11-1 and TRBJ2-1, is EAEVAQSPRYKITEKSQAVAFWCDPISGHATLYWYRQILGQGPELLVQFQDESVVDDSQLPKDRFSAERLKGVDSTLKIQPAELGDSAMYLCASSFGQGAGEQFFGPGTRLTVL.

This clone came up a few times. The CDR3 DNA is TGTGCCGGGAGGGAACCACAGGGGACCCAGTACTTC. Residues: CAGREPQGTQYF. The chain has TRBV6-6 and TRBJ2-5, with D possibly being TRBD2 (7 bases). Trimming stripped 11 bases from V and 7 bases from J, with 17 bases between. The CDR3 runs to 12 residues. Germline V gene data show CDR1 as MNHNY and CDR2 as SVGAGI (reference sequence).

There are a few counts of this clone. The V and J genes are TRBV6-6 and TRBJ1-5; 8 nucleotides match TRBD1. The CDR3 extends over 14 amino acids. The V gene's germline CDR1 is MNHNY and CDR2 SVGAGI (reference sequence). Trimming at V came to 4 bases and at J to 1 base, leaving 0 bases not matched to a gene. The CDR3 is CASSWTGSNQPQHF. The CDR3 bases are TGTGCCAGCAGTTGGACAGGGAGCAATCAGCCCCAGCATTTT.

This clone came up a few times. V gene TRBV5-1 combines with J gene TRBJ2-2; weak D call: TRBD2 (5 bases). Per the germline V gene, CDR1 is SGHRS and CDR2 is YFSETQ. CDR3 length equals 15 residues. With 3 bases removed from V and 0 bases from J, the gap between germline ends came to 9 bases. Written as DNA, the CDR3 is TGCGCCAGCAGCTCAGGACTGTCGAACACCGGGGAGCTGTTTTTT. Its translation: CASSSGLSNTGELFF.

This clone occurred many times. In the same sample, other DNA sequences code for this CDR3. DNA for the CDR3: TGTGCCAGCAGAGGGCAAGAGACCCAGTACTTC. This codes for CASRGQETQYF. V is TRBV19 and J is TRBJ2-5; possible D gene TRBD2, 5 bases. Trimming pared 9 bases from V and 2 bases from J, leaving 7 bases between. This CDR3 is built from 11 residues. The germline gives CDR1 LNHDA, CDR2 SQIVND (reference sequence).

In its sample, this clone was seen a few times. The V gene is TRBV7-8, the J gene TRBJ2-7, with a possible D match to TRBD1 (6 bases). CDR1 and CDR2 (germline): SGHVS, FQNEAQ. CDR3 length: 16 amino acids. V lost 4 bases and J lost 0, with 16 bases in between. Here the CDR3 DNA reads TGTGCCAGCAGCTCAGAGGCCGGGACATACTCCTACGAGCAGTACTTC. Its translation: CASSSEAGTYSYEQYF.

This clone came up a few times. The chain uses TRBV18 and TRBJ2-1; 9 nucleotides match TRBD1. V shed 6 bases, J shed 8 bases, and the junction held 8 bases outside the gene matches. CDR3 length: 14 residues. CDR1 is KGHSH and CDR2 is LQKENI in the germline V gene. The CDR3 spells CASSLMTGGDEQFF. CDR3 bases: TGTGCCAGCTCGCTAATGACAGGGGGGGATGAGCAGTTCTTC.

The rearrangement joins TRBV10-3 to TRBJ1-1; D gene unclear. The germline gives CDR1 ENHRY, CDR2 SYGVKD. The CDR3 loop spans 13 amino acids. V was shortened by 5 bases and J by 2 bases, with 9 bases between the two germline ends. CDR3 DNA: TGTGCCATCAGTCGGGAGGGAAACACTGAAGCTTTCTTT. Residues: CAISREGNTEAFF.